The 10 T cell receptor beta chains below come from one sample, sequenced in a study of shared clonotypes between healthy human individuals. Sequencing was performed with immunoSEQ multiplex PCR; in TCRdb, only in-frame clones are kept and a portion is missing. In the table there are approximately 2.1 million clones, approximately 95% of which are singletons. The material sequenced was naive CD4+ T cells from PBMCs. This sample's subset: CD45RA+ positively selected. These receptors were obtained from a young man in good health. Some clones in this sample may be carry-over from other donors' samples.

The V and J genes are TRBV30 and TRBJ2-3, with D perhaps matching TRBD2 (5 bases). Trimming cost V 0 bases and J 0 bases, with 16 bases left between them. The CDR3 is 17 residues long. CDR1 and CDR2 from the germline V gene are GTSNPN and SVGIG (reference sequence). The CDR3 sequence: CAWSVSLSGSSTDTQYF. CDR3 DNA sequence: TGTGCCTGGAGTGTATCTCTTTCGGGATCTAGCACAGATACGCAGTATTTT.

This clone was seen more than once but under ten times. The rearrangement joins TRBV4-2 to TRBJ1-5; D is ambiguous. Trimming left V 0 bases short and J 7 bases short, with 13 bases between. CDR3 length: 15 residues. Germline CDR1 is LGHNA and CDR2 is YNFKEQ. The CDR3 bases are TGTGCCAGCAGCCAAGAACTCTTGTCGGGCCAGCCCCAGCATTTT. It yields the protein CASSQELLSGQPQHF.

This clone has more than one count but fewer than ten. The genes are TRBV25-1 and TRBJ1-1; the D is unclear. V lost 6 bases and J 2 bases, leaving 13 bases between the germline ends. Germline V gene data show CDR1 as MGHDK and CDR2 as SYGVNS. This CDR3 has 14 residues. CDR3 nucleotides: TGTGCCAGCAGGAAAGACGGAGGAAACACTGAAGCTTTCTTT. It codes for CASRKDGGNTEAFF.

The chain combines TRBV28 with TRBJ1-5; unclear D gene. The CDR3 totals 14 residues. From germline, CDR1 is MDHEN and CDR2 SYDVKM. V was cut by 3 bases and J by 5 bases, with 11 bases left in between. The CDR3 nucleotides read TGTGCCAGCAGTTTTAAAAACACCTATCAGCCCCAGCATTTT. Protein: CASSFKNTYQPQHF.

This chain joins TRBV5-1 and TRBJ2-1; TRBD2 might be the D (5 bases). The length of the CDR3 is 14 residues. Germline V lookup: CDR1 SGHRS, CDR2 YFSETQ. V was trimmed by 3 bases and J by 9 bases, leaving 16 bases between them. CDR3 DNA sequence: TGCGCCAGCAGCTCCCTCACGGGTGAGGGTGAGCAGTTCTTC. It specifies CASSSLTGEGEQFF.

The V call is TRBV27, the J call TRBJ2-1; 8 bases line up with TRBD1. V lost 8 bases and J lost 8; bases outside the gene matches: 8. Germline loops: CDR1 MNHEY, CDR2 SMNVEV (reference sequence). This CDR3 has 13 residues. The CDR3, as DNA: TGTGCCAGCCAAAGGACAGGGTGGTATGAGCAGTTCTTC. This encodes CASQRTGWYEQFF.

The chain combines TRBV27 with TRBJ1-2; D call uncertain. This CDR3 comprises 13 residues. The V gene's germline CDR1 is MNHEY and CDR2 SMNVEV (reference sequence). Trimming pared 3 bases from V and 4 bases from J, leaving 9 bases between. In nucleotides, the CDR3 is TGTGCCAGCAGTTTCCGGTTCGGCTATGGCTACACCTTC. Amino acid sequence: CASSFRFGYGYTF.

J is TRBJ2-3 and V is TRBV10-3; D is undetermined. V lost 2 bases, J lost 6 bases, and 12 bases lay in between. Looked up from germline, CDR1 is ENHRY and CDR2 is SYGVKD. The CDR3 is made up of 14 amino acids. CDR3 in DNA: TGTGCCATCAGTGAGGGAGCCGACCGTGATACGCAGTATTTT. Its translation: CAISEGADRDTQYF.

V and J are TRBV10-3 and TRBJ2-7; 9 bases line up with TRBD1. The CDR3 covers 14 residues. V was pared by 6 bases and J by 0 bases, with 3 bases of the junction left unmatched. The V gene's germline CDR1 is ENHRY and CDR2 SYGVKD. CDR3 coding DNA: TGTGCCATCAGGAGACAGGGGGACTCCTACGAGCAGTACTTC. Translated, it gives CAIRRQGDSYEQYF.

Remarks on this clone: Other DNA variants within this sample encode the same CDR3. The chain employs TRBV4-2 and TRBJ2-5; D call uncertain. The CDR3 runs 12 residues. Trimming stripped 0 bases from V and 2 bases from J, with 1 base between. In germline, CDR1 is LGHNA, CDR2 YNFKEQ. The CDR3 sequence is CASSQEQETQYF. The CDR3 DNA sequence: TGTGCCAGCAGCCAAGAACAAGAGACCCAGTACTTC.